A single sample is the source of the 19 T cell receptor beta chains below, sequenced in a study of blood T cells in healthy people across ages. Using a J-beta primer mix together with a sample-barcoded 5' primer, a second PCR was run for roughly 7 to 11 cycles. Each CDR3 protein is one row after TCRdb ran MiXCR on the 5' RACE reads. There are about 640,000 distinct CDR3 sequences in the sample; 58% occur only once, and over 35% lies in the top ten. Sequenced material: blood. These receptors all stem from a man aged 60-69 years in good health.

V usage is TRBV6-1 and J usage is TRBJ1-2, with D perhaps TRBD1 (5 bases). Germline V gene data show CDR1 as MNHNS and CDR2 as SASEGT. The V end lost 4 bases, the J end lost 0 bases, and 15 bases lay between the germline ends. The CDR3 loop spans 16 amino acids. Written as DNA, the CDR3 is TGTGCCAGCAGTGGGTGGACAAGGACCACTAACTATGGCTACACCTTC. This gives the protein CASSGWTRTTNYGYTF.

The sample holds one count of this clonotype. Germline and junction disagree at one end, which may indicate a read error. J is TRBJ1-2 and V is TRBV5-1, with 9 bases aligning to TRBD1. Germline values: CDR1 SGHRS, CDR2 YFSETQ. The CDR3 sequence is 14 residues long. CDR3: CASSWGQGPYGFTF. DNA for the CDR3: TGCGCCAGCAGCTGGGGACAGGGTCCCTATGGCTTCACCTTC.

The chain has TRBV29-1 and TRBJ2-5, with D maybe TRBD2 (5 bases). Looked up from germline, CDR1 is SQVTM and CDR2 is ANQGSEA. Trimming left V 3 bases short and J 4 bases short, with 12 bases between. The CDR3 length is 13 residues. The CDR3, as DNA: TGCAGCGTTGATGCGGCTAGCCCAGAGACCCAGTACTTC. Protein sequence: CSVDAASPETQYF.

This clonotype was seen a few times. The J gene is TRBJ2-1, the V gene TRBV20-1; 9 bases match TRBD1. With 3 bases clipped from V and 7 bases from J, the junction kept 4 bases outside the gene matches. Per germline, CDR1 DFQATT and CDR2 SNEGSKA (reference sequence). CDR3 length: 13 residues. The CDR3 is CSARTGGTNEQFF. CDR3 nucleotide sequence: TGCAGTGCTAGGACAGGGGGAACGAATGAGCAGTTCTTC.

The chain combines TRBV6-4 with TRBJ1-4; the match to TRBD1 covers 11 bases. The CDR3 spans 16 residues. J gave up 4 bases and V 4 bases, and 5 bases lay outside the gene matches. Germline V gene data show CDR1 as MRHNA and CDR2 as SNTAGT. CDR3 nucleotides: TGTGCCAGCAGTGCCGCGGGGACAGGGGGTAATGAAAAACTGTTTTTT. This sequence encodes CASSAAGTGGNEKLFF.

The V call is TRBV20-1, the J call TRBJ2-1; TRBD1 or TRBD2 may be the D gene (5 bases each). The CDR3 has 14 residues. The V gene lost 2 bases and the J gene lost 13 bases, with 21 bases spanning the gap. Germline V gene lookup returns CDR1 DFQATT and CDR2 SNEGSKA (reference sequence). The CDR3 spells CSARKAGLGETQFF. The CDR3 DNA reads TGCAGTGCTAGAAAGGCAGGGTTGGGAGAGACCCAGTTCTTC.

This clonotype appeared a few times. V usage is TRBV29-1 and J usage is TRBJ2-2; D call uncertain. The ends were cut back, 6 bases at V and 0 bases at J, with 11 bases in the middle. The CDR3 is 14 amino acids. Germline V lookup: CDR1 SQVTM, CDR2 ANQGSEA. As DNA, the CDR3 is TGCAGCGTCCAGGCCCCAACGAACACCGGGGAGCTGTTTTTT. Amino acid sequence: CSVQAPTNTGELFF.

V and J are TRBV7-2 and TRBJ2-3; tentatively, D is TRBD1 or TRBD2 (5 bases each). Trimming shortened V by 5 bases and J by 2 bases, and 17 bases separated the two germline ends. The CDR3 extends over 16 amino acids. The V gene's germline CDR1 is SGHTA and CDR2 FQGNSA. CDR3 sequence (DNA): TGTGCCAGCAGCAGAGGGGTGGGGGTGTTCACAGATACGCAGTATTTT. The encoded protein is CASSRGVGVFTDTQYF.

This clonotype was counted only a few times. The gene calls are TRBV10-3 and TRBJ2-5; 10 nucleotides match TRBD1. The CDR3 sequence is 14 residues long. The germline gives CDR1 ENHRY, CDR2 SYGVKD. The trim removed 5 bases at V and 2 bases at J, leaving 2 bases unmatched. The CDR3 bases are TGTGCCATCAGTTGGGACAGGGGACAAGAGACCCAGTACTTC. As protein: CAISWDRGQETQYF.

The count of this clonotype is one. This likely comes from a read error, as the CDR3 has no conserved phenylalanine or tryptophan at its end. No DNA is shown, since the ends of the CDR3 on it are uncertain; the CDR3 is the one TCRdb lists. The chain links TRBV5-1 to TRBJ2-1; the table's TRBD1 call for D was not verified on the DNA. Counting both end residues, the CDR3 totals 16 amino acids. Germline CDR1 SGHRS, CDR2 YFSETQ. The CDR3 spells CASSPQAQGGYNEQCL.

The chain is built from TRBV5-6 and TRBJ2-3; 7 nucleotides line up with TRBD1. CDR1 is SGHDT and CDR2 is YYEEEE in the germline V gene. The CDR3 is made up of 17 amino acids. V gave up 4 bases and J gave up 2 bases; unmatched junction bases: 13. The CDR3 bases are TGTGCCAGCAGCACCCCAGGGACAGCTCGAACCACAGATACGCAGTATTTT. Residues: CASSTPGTARTTDTQYF.

The V call is TRBV6-5, the J call TRBJ2-7; D gene unclear. The CDR3 runs to 15 residues. The germline V and J ends were trimmed by 6 bases and 0 bases, with 15 bases remaining between them. The germline V gene encodes CDR1 MNHEY and CDR2 SVGAGI. The CDR3 nucleotides read TGTGCCAGCAGCCGGACCGATTCACTCTCCTACGAGCAGTACTTC. Its translation: CASSRTDSLSYEQYF.

The sample holds a few counts of this clonotype. The chain joins TRBV6-2 or TRBV6-3 to TRBJ1-1; a weak D match, TRBD1 (5 bases). The CDR3 spans 12 residues. Germline V gene data show CDR1 as MNHEY and CDR2 as SVGEGT. The germline V and J ends were trimmed by 7 bases and 11 bases, with 17 bases remaining between them. This CDR3 reads CASKEGAFAAFF. The CDR3 DNA reads TGTGCCAGCAAGGAAGGGGCCTTTGCGGCTTTCTTT.

This clonotype came up a few times. The chain combines TRBV20-1 with TRBJ2-5; 13 bases map to TRBD2. V dropped 5 bases and J dropped 2; count of bases not matched to a gene: 8. Germline V lookup: CDR1 DFQATT, CDR2 SNEGSKA (reference sequence). CDR3 length: 16 amino acids. The DNA for the CDR3 is TGCAGTGCTCATCCCGGACTAGCGGGGGAACAAGAGACCCAGTACTTC. Protein product: CSAHPGLAGEQETQYF.

About this clonotype itself: One end of the junction is discordant with germline, which a read error may explain. The chain links TRBV29-1 to TRBJ2-3; TRBD2 agrees at 8 bases. The CDR3 totals 15 residues. CDR1 and CDR2 from the germline V gene are SQVTM and ANQGSEA. The CDR3 protein is CSVAGGGGRTDTQYF. The CDR3 region has the DNA TGCAGTGTTGCGGGGGGCGGGGGCCGCACAGATACGCAGTATTTT.

V is TRBV6-6 and J is TRBJ1-5, with unresolved D. The CDR3 spans 12 residues. Trimming removed 6 bases at V and 5 bases at J, with 8 bases between. Germline CDR1 MNHNY, CDR2 SVGAGI (reference sequence). The CDR3 DNA follows: TGTGCCAGCAGCGTAAGCGATCAGCCCCAGCATTTT. Its protein is CASSVSDQPQHF.

A single count supports this clonotype. J is TRBJ1-2 and V is TRBV27, with TRBD1 matching over 9 bases. There are 14 residues in the CDR3. Germline-derived CDR1 and CDR2 are MNHEY and SMNVEV (reference sequence). Losses at the gene ends were 5 bases for V and 6 bases for J; bases not matched to a gene: 7. In DNA form, the CDR3 reads TGTGCCAGCAGTGTGAGGGGACAGGGCCATGGCTACACCTTC. The encoded protein is CASSVRGQGHGYTF.

V and J are TRBV10-3 and TRBJ1-2; 9 bases are a match to TRBD1. CDR1 and CDR2 (germline): ENHRY, SYGVKD. V lost 0 bases, J lost 5 bases, and 1 base stayed unmatched. This CDR3 contains 14 residues. The CDR3 DNA sequence: TGTGCCATCAGTGAGTCCGGGACAGGGTATGGCTACACCTTC. Its translation is CAISESGTGYGYTF.

J is TRBJ2-1 and V is TRBV5-1; 14 bases fit TRBD2. Germline CDR1 is SGHRS and CDR2 is YFSETQ. V trimming: 1 base; J trimming: 7 bases; junction bases outside the gene matches: 4. The CDR3 runs 16 residues. As DNA, the CDR3 is TGCGCCAGCAGCTTGTCCGGGACTAGCGGGGGAAATGAGCAGTTCTTC. This gives the protein CASSLSGTSGGNEQFF.